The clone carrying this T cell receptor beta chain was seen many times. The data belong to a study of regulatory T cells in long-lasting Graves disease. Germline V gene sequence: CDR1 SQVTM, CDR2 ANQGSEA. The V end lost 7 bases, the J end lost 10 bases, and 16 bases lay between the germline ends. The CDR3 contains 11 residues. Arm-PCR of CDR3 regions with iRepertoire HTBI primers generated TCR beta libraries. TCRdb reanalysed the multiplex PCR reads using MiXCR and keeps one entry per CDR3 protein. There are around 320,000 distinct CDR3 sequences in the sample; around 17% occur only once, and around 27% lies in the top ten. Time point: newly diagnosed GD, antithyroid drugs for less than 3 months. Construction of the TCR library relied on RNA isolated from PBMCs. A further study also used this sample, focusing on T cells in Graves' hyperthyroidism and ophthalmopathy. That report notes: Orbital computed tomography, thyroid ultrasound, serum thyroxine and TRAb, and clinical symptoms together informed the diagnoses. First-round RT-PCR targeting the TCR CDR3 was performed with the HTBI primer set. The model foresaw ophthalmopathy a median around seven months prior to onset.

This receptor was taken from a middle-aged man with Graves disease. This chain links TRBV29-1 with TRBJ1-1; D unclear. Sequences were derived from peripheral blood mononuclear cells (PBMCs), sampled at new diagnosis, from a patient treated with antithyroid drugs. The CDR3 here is CSALTLGRAFF. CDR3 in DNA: TGCAGCGCCCTAACCCTCGGAAGAGCTTTCTTT.